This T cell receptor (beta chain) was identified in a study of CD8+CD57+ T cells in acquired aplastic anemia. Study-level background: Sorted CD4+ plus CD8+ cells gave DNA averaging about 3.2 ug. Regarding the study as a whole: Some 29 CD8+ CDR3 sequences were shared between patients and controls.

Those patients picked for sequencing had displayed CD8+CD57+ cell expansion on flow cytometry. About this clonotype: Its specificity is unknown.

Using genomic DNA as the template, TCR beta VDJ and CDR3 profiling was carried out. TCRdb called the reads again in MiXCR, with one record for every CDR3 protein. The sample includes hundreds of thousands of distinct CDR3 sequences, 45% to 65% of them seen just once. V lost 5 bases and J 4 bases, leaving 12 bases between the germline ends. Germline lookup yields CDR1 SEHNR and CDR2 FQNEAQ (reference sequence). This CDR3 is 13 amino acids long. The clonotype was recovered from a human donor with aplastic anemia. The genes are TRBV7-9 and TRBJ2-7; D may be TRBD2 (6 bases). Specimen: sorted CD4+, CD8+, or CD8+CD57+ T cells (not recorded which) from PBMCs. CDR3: CASSPAGLYEQYF. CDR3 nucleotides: TGTGCCAGCAGCCCGGCGGGGCTTTACGAGCAGTACTTC.